Only a few counts were recorded for the clone carrying this T cell receptor beta chain. What it binds is not known. This sample is drawn from a study of beta chain features in type 1 diabetes. Study conclusions and caveats: For type 1 diabetes patients, VDJ junctions showed fewer insertions and more deletions. Across all four CD4+ subsets, people with type 1 diabetes showed modestly shorter TCRB CDR3s.

The CDR3 consists of 15 residues. V lost 5 bases to trimming and J lost 1 base; unmatched junction nucleotides: 5. Germline lookup yields CDR1 MDHEN and CDR2 SYDVKM. Sorting produced populations that all topped 95% purity. Expressed TCRB transcripts were sequenced after all isolated RNA was converted to cDNA. The protocol was immunoSEQ multiplex PCR, while the TCRdb copy is restricted to in-frame clones and leaves out a portion. The data contain 640,000 or so clones, 13% of them seen just once; the ten biggest clones take up approximately 0.02%. The chain employs TRBV28 and TRBJ1-2, with 9 bases aligning to TRBD1. Sequenced material: naive CD4+ T cells from blood. The source is a young man with type 1 diabetes. The CDR3 loop reads CASSRGTGINYGYTF. Here the CDR3 DNA reads TGTGCCAGCAGTCGCGGGACAGGGATTAACTATGGCTACACCTTC.